Listed below are T cell receptor beta chains from one sample, sequenced in a study of T cells in Graves' hyperthyroidism and ophthalmopathy. TCRdb analysed the multiplex PCR reads with MiXCR anew, one entry per CDR3 protein. The sample carries around 600,000 distinct CDR3 sequences, approximately 15% recorded once. Sequences were obtained from blood. All receptors derive from a woman aged 40 to 50 with Graves' ophthalmopathy. The CDR3 runs from the conserved cysteine through the conserved F or W. Each record gives: V gene, clone size, J gene, D gene, CDR3 DNA, CDR3 protein. A D gene is named only where the DNA matches it firmly. Expanded clones get a size class; other rows say once, few or many, or leave the size out.

TRBV7-8,few,TRBJ1-1,-,TGTGCCAGCAGCTTAGGGCAGGACAGCTTGATTCCGAACACTGAAGCTTTCTTT,CASSLGQDSLIPNTEAFF
TRBV7-9,-,TRBJ1-5,-,TGTGCCAGCAGCTTGAGGTGTAGCAATCAGCCCCAGCATTTT,CASSLRCSNQPQHF
TRBV6-2/TRBV6-3,many,TRBJ2-7,TRBD1,TGTGCCAGCAGTTACCTAGGACAGGAAAACTACGAGCAGTACTTC,CASSYLGQENYEQYF
TRBV2,many,TRBJ2-7,-,TGTGCCAGCAGTGAAGTGCGGGCCTCCTACGAGCAGTACTTC,CASSEVRASYEQYF
TRBV2,many,TRBJ1-5,-,TGTGCCAGCAGTGCTCAGAACCCAGATCAGCCCCAGCATTTT,CASSAQNPDQPQHF
TRBV12-3/TRBV12-4,many,TRBJ2-3,-,TGTGCCAGCAGCGCTGGAGGAGACACAGATACGCAGTATTTT,CASSAGGDTDTQYF
TRBV4-2,-,TRBJ2-1,TRBD2,TGTGCCAGCAGCCAAGAGCCGGGGGGGGTCTTAAATGAGCAGTTCTTC,CASSQEPGGVLNEQFF
TRBV5-1,few,TRBJ2-6,-,TGCGCCAGCAGCTCTACAGGGTTGGGGGCTGGGGCCAACGTCCTGACTTTC,CASSSTGLGAGANVLTF
TRBV4-1,-,TRBJ2-7,-,TGCGCCAGCAGCCAAGAACCTGGCTTTGCAGGGAGAAGGTACGAGCAGTACTTC,CASSQEPGFAGRRYEQYF
TRBV5-1,-,TRBJ2-5,-,TGCGCCAGCAGCTTCAACTCCGCGGAGACCCAGTACTTC,CASSFNSAETQYF
TRBV6-6,-,TRBJ1-6,-,TGTGCCAGCAGTTACTCGTTTGTTTCGAGAGTGGATTCACCCCTCCACTTT,CASSYSFVSRVDSPLHF
TRBV20-1,-,TRBJ2-5,TRBD2,TGCAGTGCTACCCGCGGGGGGAAGGAAACCCGGTACTTC,CSATRGGKETRYF
TRBV6-1,-,TRBJ2-1,-,TGTGCCAGCAGCCCCTTTAGCCGTAATGAGCAGTTCTTC,CASSPFSRNEQFF
TRBV30,-,TRBJ2-2,-,TGTGCCTGGAGTCGGGAACAAACGAACACCGGGGAGCTGTTTTTT,CAWSREQTNTGELFF
TRBV12-3/TRBV12-4,-,TRBJ1-2,TRBD1,TGTGCCAGCAGTCGTACCGGGACAGACAACTATGGCTACACCTTC,CASSRTGTDNYGYTF
TRBV2,many,TRBJ2-7,-,TGTGCCAGCAGGGGCACTAATGAACTAGCCTGGAAGGAGAACGAGCAGTACTTC,CASRGTNELAWKENEQYF
TRBV7-2,few,TRBJ1-1,-,TGTGCCAGCAGCTTAACTAGGTCCTTCGGCACTGAAGCTTTCTTT,CASSLTRSFGTEAFF
TRBV10-3,few,TRBJ2-1,TRBD2,TGTGCCACATTAGCGGGAGTGGGTCATTTGGAGCAGTTCTTC,CATLAGVGHLEQFF
TRBV12-3/TRBV12-4,few,TRBJ1-1,-,TGTGCCAGCAGTCCCTGGCAGGGCAACACTGAAGCTTTCTTT,CASSPWQGNTEAFF
TRBV20-1,many,TRBJ1-1,-,TGCAGTGTCCCGGGGCTCGAAGCTTTCTTT,CSVPGLEAFF
TRBV7-2,many,TRBJ2-3,-,TGTGCCAGCGGGTCAGTCGGCACAGATACGCAGTATTTT,CASGSVGTDTQYF
TRBV27,many,TRBJ1-1,-,TGTGCCAGCAGTCCTGACAGGATGTACACTGAAGCTTTCTTT,CASSPDRMYTEAFF
TRBV7-9,many,TRBJ2-1,TRBD2,TGTGCCAGCAGCCAGCTAGCGGAAGCCTACAATGAGCAGTTCTTC,CASSQLAEAYNEQFF
TRBV11-2,many,TRBJ2-2,-,TGTGCCAGCAGCTTAGAGCGAAGAGGGGAGCTGTTTTTT,CASSLERRGELFF
TRBV20-1,many,TRBJ2-7,-,TGCAGTGCTAGAAAACAGCTTAACTACGAGCAGTACTTC,CSARKQLNYEQYF
TRBV19,few,TRBJ2-2,-,TGTGCCAGTAGTATAGGGACGGCAACGAACACCGGGGAGCTGTTTTTT,CASSIGTATNTGELFF
TRBV20-1,many,TRBJ2-3,-,TGCAGTGCTAGGAACACACACACAGATACGCAGTATTTT,CSARNTHTDTQYF
TRBV7-9,few,TRBJ2-1,TRBD2,TGTGCCAGCAGCTTACCTAGCGGGGTTCAGTTCTTC,CASSLPSGVQFF
TRBV12-3/TRBV12-4,-,TRBJ1-2,-,TGTGCCAGCAGTTCCCCTTACCGGGACACCACTCTCAACTATGGCTACACCTTC,CASSSPYRDTTLNYGYTF
TRBV2,many,TRBJ2-3,-,TGTGCCAGCAGACAGGGTACAGATACGCAGTATTTT,CASRQGTDTQYF
TRBV28,few,TRBJ1-2,-,TGTGCCACCAACCCCCGCAACTATGGCTACACCTTC,CATNPRNYGYTF
TRBV6-2/TRBV6-3,-,TRBJ2-5,-,TGTGCCAGCAGCACTAGTCCAGAGACCCAGTACTTC,CASSTSPETQYF
TRBV9,-,TRBJ2-6,TRBD1,TGTGCCAGCAGCGTAGATGACAGGGCCATCTCTGGGGCCAACGTCCTGACTTTC,CASSVDDRAISGANVLTF
TRBV28,many,TRBJ2-3,TRBD2,TGTGCCAGCAGTTTAGGCGGGAGGGTCTCAGATACGCAGTATTTT,CASSLGGRVSDTQYF
TRBV28,-,TRBJ1-5,-,TGTGCCAGCAGTCCGGGACACGATCTTCGTCAGCCCCAGCATTTT,CASSPGHDLRQPQHF
TRBV19,-,TRBJ2-4,TRBD2,TGTGCCAGTAGAGGCAGGGAGGGCAAAAACATTCAGTACTTC,CASRGREGKNIQYF
TRBV7-6,-,TRBJ2-3,TRBD2,TGTGCCAGCAGCCTCTACGGCGGGGGGGCCGCAGATACGCAGTATTTT,CASSLYGGGAADTQYF
TRBV6-2/TRBV6-3,-,TRBJ2-7,-,TGTGCCAGCAATGATATTGCGGGTGCCTCCTACGAGCAGTACTTC,CASNDIAGASYEQYF
TRBV11-2,few,TRBJ2-1,TRBD2,TGTGCCAGCAGCCTGGTAGCGGGGTCGAAAAATGAGCAGTTCTTC,CASSLVAGSKNEQFF
TRBV18,-,TRBJ1-1,-,TGTGCCAGCTCACCCCGGGGGGTCAGAGAGAACACTGAAGCTTTCTTT,CASSPRGVRENTEAFF
TRBV27,many,TRBJ2-1,TRBD1,TGTGCCAGCCTTCAAACAGGGGCCCCCTCCAATGAGCAGTTCTTC,CASLQTGAPSNEQFF
TRBV4-1,few,TRBJ2-3,TRBD2,TGCGCCAGCAGCCAAGAGTTCGGGGTGGGGCTAGCGGCTAGCACAGATACGCAGTATTTT,CASSQEFGVGLAASTDTQYF
TRBV12-3/TRBV12-4,many,TRBJ1-5,-,TGTGCCAGCAGTGGCATCGGTAGGACGGGGAGCAATCAGCCCCAGCATTTT,CASSGIGRTGSNQPQHF
TRBV25-1,-,TRBJ1-6,-,TGTGCCAGCCGAGGGGAGATACTCCACTTT,CASRGEILHF
TRBV29-1,-,TRBJ2-5,TRBD2,TGCAGCGCCCGAAGCGGGACAGAGACCCAGTACTTC,CSARSGTETQYF
TRBV12-3/TRBV12-4,-,TRBJ1-5,-,TGTGCCAGCAGTAAACAGGGTGCCAGCAATCAGCCCCAGCATTTT,CASSKQGASNQPQHF
TRBV4-1,few,TRBJ2-1,TRBD1,TGCGCCAGCAGCCAAGGGACAGGCGACTACAATGAGCAGTTCTTC,CASSQGTGDYNEQFF
TRBV11-2,many,TRBJ2-1,-,TGTGCCAGCAGCTTAGAGACAGTCTACAATGAGCAGTTCTTC,CASSLETVYNEQFF
TRBV10-2,-,TRBJ2-7,-,TGCGCCAGCAGTGAGTCGATTGACGGAAAGCAGTACTTC,CASSESIDGKQYF
TRBV28,many,TRBJ2-7,-,TGTGCCAGCAGTAGAGGAGGAACGAGCTCCTACGAGCAGTACTTC,CASSRGGTSSYEQYF
TRBV6-5,few,TRBJ1-6,-,TGTGCCAGCAGTTATACGGATGCCCGACCCCTCCACTTT,CASSYTDARPLHF
TRBV5-8,few,TRBJ2-1,TRBD2,TGTGCCAGCCTTAGCGGGAGACACTCCTACAATGAGCAGTTCTTC,CASLSGRHSYNEQFF
TRBV10-1,-,TRBJ2-7,-,TGCGCCAGCAGTGAGTCCTCGGGACGGCCATACGAGCAGTACTTC,CASSESSGRPYEQYF
TRBV10-1,few,TRBJ2-5,-,TGCGCCAGCAGTGAGATTGGACAGCAAGAGACCCAGTACTTC,CASSEIGQQETQYF
TRBV28,many,TRBJ2-7,-,TGTGCCAGCAGTCCTCGGACAACCTACGAGCAGTACTTC,CASSPRTTYEQYF
TRBV20-1,many,TRBJ1-6,-,TGCAGTGCTAGATCAGGGGAACACTACTCCGGTTCGCCCCTCCACTTT,CSARSGEHYSGSPLHF
TRBV28,many,TRBJ2-1,-,TGTGCCAGCAGGGGGAACGCGGATGAGCAGTTCTTC,CASRGNADEQFF
TRBV6-1,many,TRBJ2-7,TRBD2,TGTGCCAGCAGTGAAGGACTAGCTTACGAGCAGTACTTC,CASSEGLAYEQYF
TRBV6-1,-,TRBJ1-2,TRBD1,TGTGCCAGCAGACGGACAGGGACAGCCTATGGCTACACCTTC,CASRRTGTAYGYTF
TRBV9,-,TRBJ1-2,TRBD1,TGTGCCAGCAGCTCACGTCCGGGACAGGGGAACACCTTC,CASSSRPGQGNTF